A selection of T cell receptor beta chains follows, all from one sample in a study of CD4 and CD8 cells across lung adenocarcinoma regions. MiXCR, run by TCRdb on the PCR reads, gives a single entry per CDR3 protein. In the table there are 25,000 to 30,000 distinct CDR3 sequences, about half of which are singletons. Sequenced input: CD8+ T cells from the center of a lung tumor. These receptors originate from a male donor with lung adenocarcinoma. The CD4 and CD8 labels of this study may be unreliable. CDR3s include the opening cysteine and the closing phenylalanine or tryptophan. The order of the fields is J gene, V gene, D gene, CDR3 length, clone size, CDR3 DNA, CDR3 protein. The D gene is left open where the match is weak. The size of a clone is reported for some rows only, either as once, few or many, or as a class for expanded clones.

j_call: TRBJ2-4
v_call: TRBV9
d_call: NA
cdr3_length: 15
clone_size: NA
cdr3_nt: TGTGCCAGCAGCGTAGCTCCTGGCGGGCGTGAGATTCAGTACTTC
cdr3_aa: CASSVAPGGREIQYF

j_call: TRBJ2-4
v_call: TRBV6-1
d_call: TRBD1
cdr3_length: 20
clone_size: NA
cdr3_nt: TGTGCCAGCAGTGGGACCCGAGGGGACAGGGAGGCTTGTGCCAAAGACATTCAGTACTTC
cdr3_aa: CASSGTRGDREACAKDIQYF

j_call: TRBJ2-1
v_call: TRBV27
d_call: NA
cdr3_length: 15
clone_size: once
cdr3_nt: TGTGCCAGCAGTTTAAGTAGGGACACTTACAATGAGCAGTTCTTC
cdr3_aa: CASSLSRDTYNEQFF

j_call: TRBJ2-3
v_call: TRBV6-1
d_call: TRBD1
cdr3_length: 14
clone_size: NA
cdr3_nt: TGTGCCAGCAAAATTGGGACAGGGGGAGATACGCAGTATTTT
cdr3_aa: CASKIGTGGDTQYF

j_call: TRBJ2-5
v_call: TRBV7-7
d_call: NA
cdr3_length: 15
clone_size: NA
cdr3_nt: TGTGCTAGCAGCTTAGGACAGCCCGGGAAAGAGACCCAGTACTTC
cdr3_aa: CASSLGQPGKETQYF

j_call: TRBJ2-2
v_call: TRBV6-1
d_call: NA
cdr3_length: 15
clone_size: NA
cdr3_nt: TGTGCCAGCAGCGGCCAGCCGGATGGCACCGGTGAGCTGTATTTT
cdr3_aa: CASSGQPDGTGELYF

j_call: TRBJ2-4
v_call: TRBV25-1
d_call: NA
cdr3_length: 15
clone_size: few
cdr3_nt: TGTGCCAGCGGTGAGGGGCTGTGGGCCAAAAACACTCAGTACTTC
cdr3_aa: CASGEGLWAKNTQYF

j_call: TRBJ1-5
v_call: TRBV5-4
d_call: NA
cdr3_length: 15
clone_size: NA
cdr3_nt: TGTGCCAGCAGCTTGGTTTGGTATTGCAATCAGCCCCAGCATTTT
cdr3_aa: CASSLVWYCNQPQHF

j_call: TRBJ1-5
v_call: TRBV6-1
d_call: NA
cdr3_length: 15
clone_size: many
cdr3_nt: TGTGCCTGCCAGGTAGGGGGGCGAAACGGTCAGCCCCAGCATTTT
cdr3_aa: CACQVGGRNGQPQHF

j_call: TRBJ2-3
v_call: TRBV6-1
d_call: NA
cdr3_length: 16
clone_size: NA
cdr3_nt: TGTGCCAGCAGGGGAGCCGGGGCAGGGGTTCGGGATACGCAGTATTTT
cdr3_aa: CASRGAGAGVRDTQYF

j_call: TRBJ1-6
v_call: TRBV3-1
d_call: NA
cdr3_length: 19
clone_size: NA
cdr3_nt: TGTGCCAGCAGCCAAGGATCCCCTCGTACAGTGCGCTATAATTCACCCCTCCACTTT
cdr3_aa: CASSQGSPRTVRYNSPLHF